This T cell receptor (beta chain) stems from a study of radiotherapy plus CTLA-4 blockade in lung cancer. CDR3 length: 13 amino acids. The germline V gene has CDR1 SGHVS and CDR2 FQNEAQ. The V end was cut by 0 bases, the J end by 7 bases, with 6 bases between. The repertoire was sequenced with immunoSEQ multiplex PCR; TCRdb's copy has only in-frame clones and lacks some. Here the sample spans tens of thousands of clones, over 60% being singletons. The chain is built from TRBV7-8 and TRBJ1-4; D gene uncertain. The sample here was peripheral blood, taken from a patient treated with radiotherapy plus ipilimumab. The source of this sequence is a human donor with non-small cell lung cancer that progressed on radiotherapy plus ipilimumab. CDR3 amino acids: CASSLAPGEKLFF. The DNA for the CDR3 is TGTGCCAGCAGCTTAGCTCCAGGTGAAAAACTGTTTTTT.